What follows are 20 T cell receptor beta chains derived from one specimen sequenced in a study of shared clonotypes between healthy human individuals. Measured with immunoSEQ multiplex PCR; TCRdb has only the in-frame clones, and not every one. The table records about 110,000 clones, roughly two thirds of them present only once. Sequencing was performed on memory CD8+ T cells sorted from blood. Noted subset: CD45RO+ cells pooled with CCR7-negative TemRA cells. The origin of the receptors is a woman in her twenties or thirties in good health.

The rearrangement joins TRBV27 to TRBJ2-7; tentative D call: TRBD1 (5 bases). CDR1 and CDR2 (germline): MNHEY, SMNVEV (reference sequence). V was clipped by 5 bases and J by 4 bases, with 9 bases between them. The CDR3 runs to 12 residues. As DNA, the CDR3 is TGTGCCAGCAGTGGCCAGGGATACGAGCAGTACTTC. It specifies CASSGQGYEQYF.

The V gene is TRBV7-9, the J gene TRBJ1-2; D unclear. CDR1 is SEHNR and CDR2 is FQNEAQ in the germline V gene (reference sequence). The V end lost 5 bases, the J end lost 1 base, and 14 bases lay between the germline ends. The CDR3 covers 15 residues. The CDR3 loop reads CASSPRTGFNYGYTF. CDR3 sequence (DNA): TGTGCCAGCAGCCCCCGGACTGGATTTAACTATGGCTACACCTTC.

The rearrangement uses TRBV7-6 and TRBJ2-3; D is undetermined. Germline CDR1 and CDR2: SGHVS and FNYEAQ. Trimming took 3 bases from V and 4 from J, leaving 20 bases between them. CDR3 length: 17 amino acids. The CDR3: CASSFPIDVLPADTQYF. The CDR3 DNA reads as TGTGCCAGCAGCTTCCCAATCGACGTTCTCCCCGCAGATACGCAGTATTTT.

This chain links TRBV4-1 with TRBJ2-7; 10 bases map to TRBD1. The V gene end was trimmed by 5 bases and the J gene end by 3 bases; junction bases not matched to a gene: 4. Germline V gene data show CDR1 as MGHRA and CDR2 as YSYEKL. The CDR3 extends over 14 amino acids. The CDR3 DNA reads TGCGCCAGCAGCTACCGGGACAGGGGCTACGAGCAGTACTTC. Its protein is CASSYRDRGYEQYF.

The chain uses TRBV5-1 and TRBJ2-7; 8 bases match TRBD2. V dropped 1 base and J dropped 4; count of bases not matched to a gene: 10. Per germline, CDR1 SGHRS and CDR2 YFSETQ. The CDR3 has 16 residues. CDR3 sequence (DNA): TGCGCCAGCAGCTTGTGGCCGGGACTAGTCAGATACGAGCAGTACTTC. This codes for CASSLWPGLVRYEQYF.

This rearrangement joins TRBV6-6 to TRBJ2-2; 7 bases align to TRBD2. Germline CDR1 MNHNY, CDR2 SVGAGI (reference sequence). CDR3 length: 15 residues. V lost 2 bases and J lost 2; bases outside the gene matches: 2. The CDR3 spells CASSYQAGNTGELFF. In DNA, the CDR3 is TGTGCCAGCAGTTACCAAGCGGGAAACACCGGGGAGCTGTTTTTT.

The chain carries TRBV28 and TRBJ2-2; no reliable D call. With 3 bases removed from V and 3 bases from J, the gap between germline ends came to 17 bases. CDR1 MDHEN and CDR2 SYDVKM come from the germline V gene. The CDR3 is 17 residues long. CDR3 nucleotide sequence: TGTGCCAGCAGTTTTATTTGGCTCCAAGGCGACACCGGGGAGCTGTTTTTT. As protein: CASSFIWLQGDTGELFF.

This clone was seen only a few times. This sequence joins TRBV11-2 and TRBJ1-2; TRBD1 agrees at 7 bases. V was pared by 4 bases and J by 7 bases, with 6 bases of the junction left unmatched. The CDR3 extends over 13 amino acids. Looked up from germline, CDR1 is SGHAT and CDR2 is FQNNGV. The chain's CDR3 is CASSSQTGLGYTF. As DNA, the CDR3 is TGTGCCAGCAGCTCTCAGACAGGGCTTGGCTACACCTTC.

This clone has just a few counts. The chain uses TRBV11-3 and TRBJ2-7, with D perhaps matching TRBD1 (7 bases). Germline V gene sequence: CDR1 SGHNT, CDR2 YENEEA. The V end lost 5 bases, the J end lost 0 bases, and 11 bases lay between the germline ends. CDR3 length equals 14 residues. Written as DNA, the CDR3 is TGTGCCAGCAGCGCCAGGGGGGACTCCTACGAGCAGTACTTC. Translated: CASSARGDSYEQYF.

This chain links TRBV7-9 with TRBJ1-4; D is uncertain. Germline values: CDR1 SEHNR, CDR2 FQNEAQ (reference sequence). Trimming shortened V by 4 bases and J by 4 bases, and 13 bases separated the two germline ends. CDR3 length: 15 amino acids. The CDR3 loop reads CASSYVGLHNEKLFF. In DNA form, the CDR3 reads TGTGCCAGCAGCTATGTAGGGCTCCATAATGAAAAACTGTTTTTT.

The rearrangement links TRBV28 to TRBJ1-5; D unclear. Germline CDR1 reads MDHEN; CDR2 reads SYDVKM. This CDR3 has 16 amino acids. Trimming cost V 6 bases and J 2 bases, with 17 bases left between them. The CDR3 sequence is CASSPTCKGGNQPQHF. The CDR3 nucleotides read TGTGCCAGCAGCCCAACCTGCAAGGGCGGCAATCAGCCCCAGCATTTT.

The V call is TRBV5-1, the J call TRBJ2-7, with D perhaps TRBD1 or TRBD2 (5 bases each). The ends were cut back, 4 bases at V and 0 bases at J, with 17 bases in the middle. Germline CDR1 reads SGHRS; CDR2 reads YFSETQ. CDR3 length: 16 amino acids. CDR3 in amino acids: CASSLRARDGSYEQYF. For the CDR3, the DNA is TGCGCCAGCAGCCTACGCGCCCGGGACGGCTCCTACGAGCAGTACTTC.

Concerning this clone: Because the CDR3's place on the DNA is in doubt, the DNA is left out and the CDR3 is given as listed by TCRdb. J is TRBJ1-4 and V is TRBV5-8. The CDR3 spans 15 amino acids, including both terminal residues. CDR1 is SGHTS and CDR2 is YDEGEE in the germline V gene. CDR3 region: CASSFGSGVGEKLFF.

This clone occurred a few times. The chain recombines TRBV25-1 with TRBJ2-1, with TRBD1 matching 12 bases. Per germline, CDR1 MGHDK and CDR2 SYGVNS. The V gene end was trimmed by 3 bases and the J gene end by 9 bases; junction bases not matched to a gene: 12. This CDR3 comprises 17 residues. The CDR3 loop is CASSDKTRDRGQSEQFF. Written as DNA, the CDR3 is TGTGCCAGCAGTGACAAAACCCGGGACAGGGGGCAGAGTGAGCAGTTCTTC.

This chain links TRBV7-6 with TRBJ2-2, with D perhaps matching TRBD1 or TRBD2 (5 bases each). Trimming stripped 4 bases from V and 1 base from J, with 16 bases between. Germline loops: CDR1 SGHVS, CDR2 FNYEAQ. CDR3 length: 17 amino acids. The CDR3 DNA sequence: TGTGCCAGCAGCTCGACGGGGCGCGAGGTGAACACCGGGGAGCTGTTTTTT. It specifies CASSSTGREVNTGELFF.

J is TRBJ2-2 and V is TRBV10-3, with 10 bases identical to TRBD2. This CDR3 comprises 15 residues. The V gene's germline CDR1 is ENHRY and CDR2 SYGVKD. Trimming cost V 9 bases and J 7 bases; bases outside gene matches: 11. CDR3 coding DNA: TGTGCCATTCCCCGAGCGGGAGGGCCCGTCGGGGAGCTGTTTTTT. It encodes CAIPRAGGPVGELFF.

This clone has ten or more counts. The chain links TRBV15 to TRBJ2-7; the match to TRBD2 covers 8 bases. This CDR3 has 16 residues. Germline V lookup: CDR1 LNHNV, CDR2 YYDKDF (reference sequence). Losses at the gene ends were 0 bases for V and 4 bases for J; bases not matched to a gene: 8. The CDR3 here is CATSRDRAGGFYEQYF. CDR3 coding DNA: TGTGCCACCAGCAGAGACCGGGCGGGGGGTTTTTACGAGCAGTACTTC.

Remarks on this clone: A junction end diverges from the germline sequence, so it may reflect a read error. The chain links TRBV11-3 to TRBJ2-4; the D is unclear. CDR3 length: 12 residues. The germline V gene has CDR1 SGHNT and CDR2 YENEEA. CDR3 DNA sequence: TGTGCCAGCACCTTAACCGGGCCCTCGCAGTACTTC. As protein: CASTLTGPSQYF.

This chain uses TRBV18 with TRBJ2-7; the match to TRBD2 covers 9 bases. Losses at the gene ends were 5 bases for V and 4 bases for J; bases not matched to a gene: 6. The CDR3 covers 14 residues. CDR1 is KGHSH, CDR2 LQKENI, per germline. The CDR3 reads CASSSSSGNYEQYF. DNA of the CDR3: TGTGCCAGCTCATCTTCTAGCGGGAATTACGAGCAGTACTTC.

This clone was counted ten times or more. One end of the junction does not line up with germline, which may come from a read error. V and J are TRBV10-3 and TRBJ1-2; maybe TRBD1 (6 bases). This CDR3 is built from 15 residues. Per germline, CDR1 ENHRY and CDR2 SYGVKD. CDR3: CASSSLGGGADGYTF. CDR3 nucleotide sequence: TGTGCCAGCAGTTCCCTAGGCGGGGGCGCCGATGGCTACACCTTC.